This T cell receptor beta chain was recorded in a study of T cells after yellow fever vaccination. Study overall: The authors prepared low-cell-number fractions using SMART-Seq v4 Ultra Low Input. Study outcomes and limitations: The secondary response was weaker but peaked faster, day 5 versus 15. A small proportion of clonotypes was detected in both the CD4 and CD8 compartments.

The length of the CDR3 is 13 residues. Germline V CDR1 and CDR2: LGHNA, YSLEER. Trimming removed 1 base from V and 3 bases from J, with 6 bases in between. TCRdb fed the 5' RACE reads into MiXCR, producing one record per CDR3 protein. The table lists about 85,000 distinct CDR3 sequences, 13% of them singletons. This clonotype was counted only a few times. The receptor was derived from a young man who received the YFV17D yellow fever vaccine. The rearrangement joins TRBV4-3 to TRBJ2-5; tentative D call: TRBD1 (6 bases). This sample comprised CD8+ T cells not binding an NS4B(214-222) dextramer, sorted from PBMCs, obtained 21 days after the first yellow fever vaccination. The CDR3 loop is CASSQGTEETQYF. As DNA, the CDR3 is TGCGCCAGCAGCCAAGGGACAGAAGAGACCCAGTACTTC.